The 3 T cell receptor beta chains below all came from one sample that was sequenced in a study of cytomegalovirus exposure and HLA in healthy donors. PCR employed 60 Vbeta and 13 Jbeta primers. Generated by immunoSEQ multiplex PCR, the TCRdb table keeps only in-frame clones and is missing some. The sample gives about 100,000 clones, around 80% of which show up once; roughly 2.7% is in the top ten. Sequencing input: PBMCs. Receptors originate from a man aged 25-45 years in good health and CMV-seropositive.

In nucleotides, the CDR3 is TGTGCCACCAGCAGAGACAGGCAGCAGGATGGCTACACCTTC. Translated: CATSRDRQQDGYTF. This sequence joins TRBV15 and TRBJ1-2; no clear D. This CDR3 contains 14 residues. Germline V CDR1 and CDR2: LNHNV, YYDKDF (reference sequence). The V and J ends lost 0 bases and 6 bases respectively, with 11 bases between them.

This clone appeared a few times. This chain links TRBV5-1 with TRBJ2-1; 8 positions agree with TRBD1. This CDR3 is built from 15 residues. Germline CDR1 reads SGHRS; CDR2 reads YFSETQ. V dropped 4 bases and J dropped 4; count of bases not matched to a gene: 7. The DNA of the CDR3 is TGCGCCAGCAGCCTGCAGGGGGCCAGGTACAATGAGCAGTTCTTC. Its protein is CASSLQGARYNEQFF.

The rearrangement joins TRBV12-5 to TRBJ1-5; D uncertain. The CDR3 extends over 12 amino acids. Trimming shortened V by 9 bases and J by 2 bases, and 8 bases separated the two germline ends. Germline V CDR1 and CDR2: LGHNT, FRNRAP. CDR3 residues: CASESGNQPQHF. The CDR3 DNA is TGTGCTAGCGAGTCTGGCAATCAGCCCCAGCATTTT.